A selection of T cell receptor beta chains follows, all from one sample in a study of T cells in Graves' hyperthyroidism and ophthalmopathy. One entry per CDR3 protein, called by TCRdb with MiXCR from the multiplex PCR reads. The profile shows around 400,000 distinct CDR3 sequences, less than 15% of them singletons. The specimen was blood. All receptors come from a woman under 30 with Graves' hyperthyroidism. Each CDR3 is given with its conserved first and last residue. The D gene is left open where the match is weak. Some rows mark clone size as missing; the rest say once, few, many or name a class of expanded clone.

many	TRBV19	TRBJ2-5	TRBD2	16	CASSIGPAGGGETQYF	TGTGCCAGTAGTATAGGTCCAGCGGGAGGTGGAGAGACCCAGTACTTC
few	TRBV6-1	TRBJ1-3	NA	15	CASSERGRAGNTIYF	TGTGCCAGCAGTGAACGGGGCAGGGCTGGAAACACCATATATTTT
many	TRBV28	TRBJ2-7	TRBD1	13	CATGTGGVREQYF	TGTGCCACCGGGACAGGGGGCGTCCGGGAGCAGTACTTC
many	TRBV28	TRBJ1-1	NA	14	CASSFAQEVGEAFF	TGTGCCAGCAGTTTTGCCCAGGAGGTCGGTGAAGCTTTCTTT
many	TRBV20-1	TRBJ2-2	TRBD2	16	CSARPGTSGSFGELFF	TGCAGTGCTAGACCAGGGACTAGCGGGAGCTTCGGGGAGCTGTTTTTT
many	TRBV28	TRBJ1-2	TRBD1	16	CASSAYKQGAVGSYTF	TGTGCCAGCAGTGCGTATAAACAGGGGGCTGTTGGAAGCTACACCTTC
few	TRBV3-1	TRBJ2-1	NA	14	CASTARGRTNEQFF	TGTGCCAGCACCGCACGGGGGCGGACTAATGAGCAGTTCTTC
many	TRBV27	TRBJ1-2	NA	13	CASSPWGEHGYTF	TGTGCCAGCAGCCCTTGGGGGGAGCATGGCTACACCTTC
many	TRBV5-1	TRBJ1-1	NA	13	CASSLGTGTEAFF	TGCGCCAGCAGCTTGGGTACTGGCACTGAAGCTTTCTTT
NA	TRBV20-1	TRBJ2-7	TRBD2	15	CSAARSGGRNYEQYF	TGCAGTGCTGCCCGTAGTGGCGGGAGAAACTACGAGCAGTACTTC
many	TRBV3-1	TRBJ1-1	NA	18	CASSQDVRVEARYTEAFF	TGTGCCAGCAGCCAAGACGTCCGGGTCGAAGCGCGGTACACTGAAGCTTTCTTT
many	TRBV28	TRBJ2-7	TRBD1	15	CASSSTAGGTYEQYF	TGTGCCAGCAGTTCCACCGCAGGGGGTACCTACGAGCAGTACTTC
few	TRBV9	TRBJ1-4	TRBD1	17	CASSVGDRGRDNEKLFF	TGTGCCAGCAGCGTTGGGGACAGGGGGCGCGATAATGAAAAACTGTTTTTT
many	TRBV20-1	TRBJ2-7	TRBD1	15	CSASNLDRDLREQYF	TGCAGTGCTAGTAACTTGGACAGGGATCTGCGGGAGCAGTACTTC
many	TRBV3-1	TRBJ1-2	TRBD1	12	CASSQEEGAKTF	TGTGCCAGCAGCCAAGAAGAGGGGGCGAAAACCTTC
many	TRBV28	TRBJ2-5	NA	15	CASRLRTGAPETQYF	TGTGCCAGCAGGCTCAGAACCGGAGCGCCGGAGACCCAGTACTTC
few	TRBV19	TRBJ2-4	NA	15	CASSTAALAKNIQYF	TGTGCCAGTAGTACAGCGGCTTTAGCCAAAAACATTCAGTACTTC
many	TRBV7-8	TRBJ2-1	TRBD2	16	CASSPFTSGAYNEQFF	TGTGCCAGCAGCCCCTTCACTAGCGGGGCTTACAATGAGCAGTTCTTC
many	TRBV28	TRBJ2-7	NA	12	CASTREPYEQYF	TGTGCCAGCACCCGGGAGCCCTACGAGCAGTACTTC
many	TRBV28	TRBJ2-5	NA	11	CASSDPETQYF	TGTGCCAGCAGCGATCCGGAGACCCAGTACTTC
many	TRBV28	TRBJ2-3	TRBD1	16	CASSLPDRGPADTQYF	TGTGCCAGCAGTTTACCCGACAGGGGGCCCGCAGATACGCAGTATTTT
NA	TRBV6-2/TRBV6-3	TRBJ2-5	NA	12	CASSYPSGTQYF	TGTGCCAGCAGTTACCCCTCAGGGACCCAGTACTTC
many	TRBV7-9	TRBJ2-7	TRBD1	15	CASSLGQGLTYEQYF	TGTGCCAGCAGCTTAGGACAGGGGCTAACCTACGAGCAGTACTTC
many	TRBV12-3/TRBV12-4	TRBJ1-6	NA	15	CASTSQGHNNSPLHF	TGTGCCAGCACCAGCCAGGGGCACAATAATTCACCCCTCCACTTT
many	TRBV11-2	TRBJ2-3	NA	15	CASSLDRAGADTQYF	TGTGCCAGCAGCTTAGATCGGGCAGGAGCAGATACGCAGTATTTT
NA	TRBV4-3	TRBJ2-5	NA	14	CASSQSPRAETQYF	TGCGCCAGCAGCCAATCCCCCCGGGCAGAGACCCAGTACTTC
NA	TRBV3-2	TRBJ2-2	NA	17	CASSQVSYGGATGELFF	TGTGCCAGCAGCCAAGTATCGTATGGGGGAGCCACCGGGGAGCTGTTTTTT
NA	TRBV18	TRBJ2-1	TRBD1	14	CASSVRDRGNEQFF	TGTGCCAGCTCAGTCAGGGACAGGGGGAATGAGCAGTTCTTC
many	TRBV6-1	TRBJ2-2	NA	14	CASRRDKLTGELFF	TGTGCCAGCAGGAGGGACAAACTCACCGGGGAGCTGTTTTTT
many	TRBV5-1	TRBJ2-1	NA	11	CASGASNEQFF	TGCGCCAGCGGGGCTAGTAATGAGCAGTTCTTC
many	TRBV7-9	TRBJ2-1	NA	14	CASSLPRGDNEQFF	TGTGCCAGCAGCCTTCCCCGCGGAGACAATGAGCAGTTCTTC
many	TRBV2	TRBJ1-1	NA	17	CASNIPPIRGPNTEAFF	TGTGCCAGCAATATACCCCCTATCAGGGGTCCGAACACTGAAGCTTTCTTT
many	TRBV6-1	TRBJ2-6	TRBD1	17	CASSPGTGNSGANVLTF	TGTGCCAGCAGTCCGGGGACAGGCAACTCTGGGGCCAACGTCCTGACTTTC
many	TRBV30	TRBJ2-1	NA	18	CAWTGEGAGRSSYNEQFF	TGTGCCTGGACTGGTGAGGGGGCGGGACGAAGCTCCTACAATGAGCAGTTCTTC
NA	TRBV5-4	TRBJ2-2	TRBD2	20	CASSAPHGTSGGAATGELFF	TGTGCCAGCAGCGCCCCCCATGGAACTAGCGGGGGGGCTGCCACCGGGGAGCTGTTTTTT
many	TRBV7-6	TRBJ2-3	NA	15	CASSLYPGFTDTQYF	TGTGCCAGCAGCTTATATCCGGGTTTCACAGATACGCAGTATTTT
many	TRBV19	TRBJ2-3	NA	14	CASSMQGGMDTQYF	TGTGCCAGTAGTATGCAGGGGGGGATGGATACGCAGTATTTT
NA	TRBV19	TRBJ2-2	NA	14	CASSMEGYTGELFF	TGTGCCAGTAGTATGGAGGGATACACCGGGGAGCTGTTTTTT
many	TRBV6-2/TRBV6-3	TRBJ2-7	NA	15	CASSYGAVLSYEQYF	TGTGCCAGCAGTTACGGAGCGGTGCTCTCCTACGAGCAGTACTTC
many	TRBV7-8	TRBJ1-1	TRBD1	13	CASSFPQGGEAFF	TGTGCCAGCAGCTTTCCACAGGGGGGGGAAGCTTTCTTT
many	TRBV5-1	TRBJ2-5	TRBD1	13	CASRATGRETQYF	TGCGCCAGCAGGGCGACAGGGCGAGAGACCCAGTACTTC
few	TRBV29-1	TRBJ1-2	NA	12	CSVETDYYGYTF	TGCAGCGTTGAAACCGACTACTATGGCTACACCTTC
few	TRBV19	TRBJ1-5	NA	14	CASSIEAYNQPQHF	TGTGCCAGTAGTATAGAGGCATACAATCAGCCCCAGCATTTT
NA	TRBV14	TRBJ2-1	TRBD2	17	CASSQDRTSGSIHEQFF	TGTGCCAGCAGCCAAGATCGGACTAGCGGGAGTATCCATGAGCAGTTCTTC
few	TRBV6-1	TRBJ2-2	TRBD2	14	CASSRGLAPGELFF	TGTGCCAGCAGCCGCGGACTAGCGCCCGGGGAGCTGTTTTTT
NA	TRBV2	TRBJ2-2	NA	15	CASRVEQGYTGELFF	TGTGCCAGCAGAGTGGAACAGGGATACACCGGGGAGCTGTTTTTT
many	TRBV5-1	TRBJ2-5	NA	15	CASSLVTGTKETQYF	TGCGCCAGCAGCTTGGTAACCGGGACCAAAGAGACCCAGTACTTC
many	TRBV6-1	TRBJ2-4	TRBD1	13	CASSPQGENIQYF	TGTGCCAGCAGTCCACAGGGGGAAAACATTCAGTACTTC
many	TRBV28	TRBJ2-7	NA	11	CASSFRDEQYF	TGTGCCAGCAGTTTTAGGGACGAGCAGTACTTC
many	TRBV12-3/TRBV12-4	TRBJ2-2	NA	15	CASSSWSQGTGELFF	TGTGCCAGCAGTTCATGGTCTCAGGGCACCGGGGAGCTGTTTTTT